This T cell receptor (beta chain) comes out of a study of OX40 agonist ivuxolimab in advanced cancers. Study-wide background: The study gave patients intravenous ivuxolimab at 0.01 to 10 mg/kg every 2 weeks. At about 82% male, the cohort had a mean age of 60 years, ranging from about 20 to 79. Whole-study findings and limits: Clones of CD4+ and CD8+ blood T cells grew by week 6 at doses of 0.1 to 3.0 mg/kg. CD8+ T cells showed, on average, more clonal expansion than CD4+ cells.

Turning to this clone: What it binds is unknown.

From germline, CDR1 is LNHDA and CDR2 SQIVND (reference sequence). V lost 7 bases to trimming and J lost 1 base, with 19 bases between them. The CDR3 runs to 16 residues. The table came from immunoSEQ multiplex PCR; TCRdb's copy has only in-frame clones and leaves some out. The repertoire consists of approximately 120,000 clones, with about 90% occurring once and the leading ten covering under 0.85%. The source material was CD4+ or CD8+ T cells sorted from blood, sampled in a trial of the OX40 agonist ivuxolimab. The chain uses TRBV19 and TRBJ1-1; D not resolved. The sequence was collected from an adult with an advanced solid tumor such as melanoma, head and neck, liver or kidney cancer. DNA of the CDR3: TGTGCCAGTACCACGCGGGAGGTAGTTCGGAACACTGAAGCTTTCTTT. This encodes CASTTREVVRNTEAFF.